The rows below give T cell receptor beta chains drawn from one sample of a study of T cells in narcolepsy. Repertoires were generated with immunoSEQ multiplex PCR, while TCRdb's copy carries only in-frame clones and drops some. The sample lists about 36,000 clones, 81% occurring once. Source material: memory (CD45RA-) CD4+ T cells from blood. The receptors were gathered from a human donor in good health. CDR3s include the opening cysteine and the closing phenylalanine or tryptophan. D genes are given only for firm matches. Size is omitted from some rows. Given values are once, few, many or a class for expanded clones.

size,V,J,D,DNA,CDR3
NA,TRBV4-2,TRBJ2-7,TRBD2,TGTGCCAGCAGCCAAGGGACTAGCGGAACATACGAGCAGTACTTC,CASSQGTSGTYEQYF
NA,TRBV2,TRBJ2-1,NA,TGTGCCAGCCGGGACTCCGACAAGGAGCAGTTCTTC,CASRDSDKEQFF
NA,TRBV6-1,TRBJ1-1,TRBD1,TGTGCCAGCAGTGAATCTGAGACAGGGCACACTGAAGCTTTCTTT,CASSESETGHTEAFF
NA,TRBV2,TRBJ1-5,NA,TGTGCCAGCAGTATACAGGGCCCTCAGCCCCAGCATTTT,CASSIQGPQPQHF
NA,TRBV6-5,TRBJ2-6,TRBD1,TGTGCCAGCCGGGACAGGGGAAACGTCCTGACTTTC,CASRDRGNVLTF
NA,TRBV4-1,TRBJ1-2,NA,TGCGCCAGCAGCCAAGCGGGCTCGGGGGGCGGCCATGGCTACACCTTC,CASSQAGSGGGHGYTF
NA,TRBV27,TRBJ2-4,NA,TGTGCCAGCAGCCAGGGGACCAAAAACATTCAGTACTTC,CASSQGTKNIQYF
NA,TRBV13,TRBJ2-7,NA,TGTGCCAGCAGCTACTTCTCACAGGGAACTTTGTACGAGCAGTACTTC,CASSYFSQGTLYEQYF
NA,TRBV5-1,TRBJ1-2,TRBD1,TGCGCCAGCAAGGATGACGGGACAGCAACTAACTATGGCTACACCTTC,CASKDDGTATNYGYTF
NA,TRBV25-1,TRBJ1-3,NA,TGTGCCAGCAGTGAGCAGACAGTCCCTGGAAACACCATATATTTT,CASSEQTVPGNTIYF
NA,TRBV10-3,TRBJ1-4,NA,TGTGCCACCAAGGGAGGGACTAATGAAAAACTGTTTTTT,CATKGGTNEKLFF
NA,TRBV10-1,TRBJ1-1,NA,TGCGCCAGCAGTGAGTATTCGGGCGTAGGGGTGAACACTGAAGCTTTCTTT,CASSEYSGVGVNTEAFF
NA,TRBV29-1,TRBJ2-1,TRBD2,TGCAGCGTTGTTTTTAAGACTAGCCCCTACAATGAGCAGTTCTTC,CSVVFKTSPYNEQFF
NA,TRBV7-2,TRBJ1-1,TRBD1,TGTGCCAGCAGCCCCAATTCGGACAGGTGGGCTTTCTTT,CASSPNSDRWAFF
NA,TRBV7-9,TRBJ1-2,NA,TGTGCCAGCAGCCCCCAGTCCCTCGTCGGCTACACCTTC,CASSPQSLVGYTF
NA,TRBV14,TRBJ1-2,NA,TGTGCCAGCAGCCAAAGGAGGGTCGATGGCTACACCTTC,CASSQRRVDGYTF
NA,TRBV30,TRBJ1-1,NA,TGTGCCTGGAACACGGACAGCTTGAACACTGAAGCTTTCTTT,CAWNTDSLNTEAFF
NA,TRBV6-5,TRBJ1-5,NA,TGTGCCAGCAGCTTCAGTAGCAATCAGCCCCAGCATTTT,CASSFSSNQPQHF
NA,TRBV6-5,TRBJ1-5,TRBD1,TGTGCCAGCAGGGAGGGACAGGGCAGCAATCAGCCCCAGCATTTT,CASREGQGSNQPQHF
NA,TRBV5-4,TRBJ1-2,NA,TGTGCCAGCAGCTTGGATTCCGGGGGTGGCGGCTACACCTTC,CASSLDSGGGGYTF
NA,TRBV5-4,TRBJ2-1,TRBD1,TGTGCCAGCAGCGCAAGAACCGGGACAGGGGACAATGAGCAGTTCTTC,CASSARTGTGDNEQFF
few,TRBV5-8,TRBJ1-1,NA,TGTGCCAGCAGGAAACGTGGACAGCTAGGTTGGGGCATGAACACTGAAGCTTTCTTT,CASRKRGQLGWGMNTEAFF
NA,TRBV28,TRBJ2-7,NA,TGTGCCAGCTCGGGGGCTCTCGAGCAGTACTTC,CASSGALEQYF
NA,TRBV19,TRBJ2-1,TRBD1,TGTGCCAGTAGTTCGGGACAGGGGAACGCTAATGAGCAGTTCTTC,CASSSGQGNANEQFF
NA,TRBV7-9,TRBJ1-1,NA,TGTGCCAGCAGCTTGTTCCCGAGGCAGGGAAACACTGAAGCTTTCTTT,CASSLFPRQGNTEAFF
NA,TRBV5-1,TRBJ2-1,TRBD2,TGCGCCAGCAGCTTGGGGGTAGCGGGAGGGTATGAGCAGTTCTTC,CASSLGVAGGYEQFF
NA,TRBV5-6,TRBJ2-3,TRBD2,TGTGCCAGCAGCTTGTATCCAGCGGGGTTCACAGATACGCAGTATTTT,CASSLYPAGFTDTQYF
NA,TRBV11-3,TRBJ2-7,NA,TGTGCCAGCAGCTTAGAAAGGGGAGGGGGCGACTACGAGCAGTACTTC,CASSLERGGGDYEQYF
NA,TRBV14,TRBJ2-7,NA,TGTGCCAGCAGCTCACCGGGAGCCCCTTACTTC,CASSSPGAPYF
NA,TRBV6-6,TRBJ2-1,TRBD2,TGTGCCAGCAGATCCGGGACTAGTAGGAACAATGAGCAGTTCTTC,CASRSGTSRNNEQFF
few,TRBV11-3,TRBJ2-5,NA,TGTGCCAGCAGCTTAGACTCTCATCAAGAGACCCAGTACTTC,CASSLDSHQETQYF
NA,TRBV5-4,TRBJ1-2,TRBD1,TGTGCCAGCAGCGCGACAGGGGGCGACTATGGCTACACCTTC,CASSATGGDYGYTF